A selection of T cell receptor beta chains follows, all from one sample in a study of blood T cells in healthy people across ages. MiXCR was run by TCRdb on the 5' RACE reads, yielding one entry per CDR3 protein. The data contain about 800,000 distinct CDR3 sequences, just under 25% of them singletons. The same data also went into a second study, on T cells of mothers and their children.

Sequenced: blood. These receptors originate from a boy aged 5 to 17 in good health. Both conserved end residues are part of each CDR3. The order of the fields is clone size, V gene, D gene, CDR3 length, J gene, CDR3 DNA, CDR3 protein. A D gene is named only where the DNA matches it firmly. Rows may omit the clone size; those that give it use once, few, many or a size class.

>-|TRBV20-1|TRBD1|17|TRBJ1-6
TGCAGTGCTAGAGATTTTTCAGACAGGGTAGGGGATTCACCCCTCCACTTT
CSARDFSDRVGDSPLHF
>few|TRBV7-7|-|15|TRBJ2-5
TGTGCTAGCAGCAGCGGGCGACAGGGTTCAGAGACCCAGTACTTC
CASSSGRQGSETQYF
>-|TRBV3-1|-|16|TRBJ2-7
TGTGCCAGCAGCCAAACCTGGGACGGGAGCTCCTACGAGCAGTACTTC
CASSQTWDGSSYEQYF
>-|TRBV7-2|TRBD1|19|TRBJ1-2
TGTGCCAGCAGCTTTCTCCTACCGGGACAGCAAAGAGCCAACTATGGCTACACCTTC
CASSFLLPGQQRANYGYTF
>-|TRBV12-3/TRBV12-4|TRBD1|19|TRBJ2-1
TGTGCCAGCAGTGGGACCGGGACAGGGGGTAAGGGCTCCTACAATGAGCAGTTCTTC
CASSGTGTGGKGSYNEQFF
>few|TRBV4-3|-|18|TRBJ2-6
TGCGCCAGCAGCCGGGAACAGAGCCTTAGCTCTGGGGCCAACGTCCTGACTTTC
CASSREQSLSSGANVLTF
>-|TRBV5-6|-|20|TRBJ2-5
TGTGCCAGCAGCTTCTTCTCCCGGGTATCCGCCTGGACGGAACAAGAGACCCAGTACTTC
CASSFFSRVSAWTEQETQYF
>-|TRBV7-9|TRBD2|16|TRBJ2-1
TGTGCCAGCAGCTTAGCCGGGACTAGCGGGAGGAATGAGCAGTTCTTC
CASSLAGTSGRNEQFF
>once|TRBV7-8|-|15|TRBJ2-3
TGTGCCAGCAGCCCTTGGGAGGAGAGCACAGATACGCAGTATTTT
CASSPWEESTDTQYF
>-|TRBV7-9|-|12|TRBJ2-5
TGTGCCACCGGGTTCAATGGGGAGACCCAGTACTTC
CATGFNGETQYF
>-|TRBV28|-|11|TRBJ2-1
TGTGCCAGCAGTTTCTTTGGCGGTCGGTTCTTC
CASSFFGGRFF
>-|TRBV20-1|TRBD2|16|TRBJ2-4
TGCAGTGCTGGGGGACTAGCGGGGGGAACCAAAAACATTCAGTACTTC
CSAGGLAGGTKNIQYF
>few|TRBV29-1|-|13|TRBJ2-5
TGCAGCGTTGTCTTGCATATCCAAGAGACCCAGTACTTC
CSVVLHIQETQYF
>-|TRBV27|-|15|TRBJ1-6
TGTGCCAGCAGTTTCAGGGCGACCTATAATTCACCCCTCCACTTT
CASSFRATYNSPLHF